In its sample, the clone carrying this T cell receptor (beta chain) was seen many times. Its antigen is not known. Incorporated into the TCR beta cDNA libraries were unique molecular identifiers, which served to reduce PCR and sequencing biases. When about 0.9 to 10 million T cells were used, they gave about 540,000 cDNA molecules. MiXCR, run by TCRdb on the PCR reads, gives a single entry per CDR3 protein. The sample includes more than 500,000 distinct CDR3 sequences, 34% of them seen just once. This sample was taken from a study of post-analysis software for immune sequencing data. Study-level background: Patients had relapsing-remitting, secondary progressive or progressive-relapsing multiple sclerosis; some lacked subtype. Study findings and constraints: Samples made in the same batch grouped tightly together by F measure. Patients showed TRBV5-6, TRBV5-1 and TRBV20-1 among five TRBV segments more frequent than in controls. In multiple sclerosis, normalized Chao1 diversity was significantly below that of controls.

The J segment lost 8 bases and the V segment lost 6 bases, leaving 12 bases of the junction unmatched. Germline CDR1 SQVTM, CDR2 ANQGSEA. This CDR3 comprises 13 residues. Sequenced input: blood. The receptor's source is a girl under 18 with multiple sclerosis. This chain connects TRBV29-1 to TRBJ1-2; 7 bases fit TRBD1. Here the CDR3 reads CSVSRDSNDGYTF. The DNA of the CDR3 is TGCAGCGTCAGCCGGGACAGCAACGACGGCTACACCTTC.